This T cell receptor (beta chain) emerged from a study of T cell repertoires in cytomegalovirus infection (dated by TCRdb to between 2018 and 2020). As for the study more broadly: The peptide stimulations were aimed at well-studied HLA-B-restricted epitopes as well as recently identified HLA-C-restricted CMV epitopes, whose presentation resists viral immunomodulation. The HLA type of each donor mattered for the analysis, because public TCR beta signatures pointed to carriage of CMV infection along with the matching HLA type. Study-wide conclusions, independent of this receptor: Carriers of CMV infection plus the relevant HLA type were discriminated by the cumulative frequency of public TCR beta family members in the study cohort and in an independent roughly 340-donor cohort. The ex vivo response was dominated by HLA-C-restricted CMV-specific TCR beta clonotypes, and the single most frequent clonotype in two of eight donors was supplied by these HLA-C-restricted clonotypes.

In light of the paper, this sample's treatment or condition label describes: in vitro stimulation with specific CMV peptide epitopes to enrich CMV-specific T cells. Sequencing took place on an Illumina HiSeq 1500. In TCRdb, the public reads were trimmed at Q25 with fastp and aligned with MiXCR, with productive beta chains retained. Rows with a matching CDR3 protein are joined into one entry that keeps the most common DNA and genes. The sample contains approximately 990,000 distinct CDR3 sequences, approximately 31% of them found a single time. The biggest ten clones account for roughly an eighth of the sample. About this clonotype: It has no known antigen specificity. No much larger clone exists at a distance of one base, and base qualities are not known.

From a lookup of the germline V gene (reference sequence), CDR1 and CDR2 are MNHEY and SMNVEV. Relative to germline, V is 7 bases shorter and J is 2 bases shorter, with 12 bases between their ends. The CDR3 runs 13 amino acids, cysteine and phenylalanine included. CDR3 DNA only is kept here, 39 bases in frame from base 1. The V and J segments used are TRBV27 and TRBJ2-7; TRBD1 is perhaps the D gene, given 6 matching bases. The source is a human donor in good health (CMV status not recorded). Some clones in this sample may be carry-over from other donors' samples. Specimen: cultured CD8+ T cells from PBMCs, collected from culture after CMV antigen stimulation. Here is the DNA: TGTGCCAGCATGGGGGCAGACCCCTACGAGCAGTACTTC. Translated, it gives CASMGADPYEQYF.